These T cell receptor beta chains were read from a single sample in a study of blood T cell repertoires in COVID-19. The protocol was immunoSEQ multiplex PCR, while the TCRdb copy is restricted to in-frame clones and leaves out a portion. The table lists fewer than 300,000 clones, just over 90% of them singletons. The sample taken for sequencing was PBMCs or T cells enriched from blood (not recorded which). These receptors were obtained from a woman in her thirties or forties with acute COVID-19. CDR3s include the opening cysteine and the closing phenylalanine or tryptophan. Each record gives: CDR3 DNA, CDR3 protein, D gene, J gene, V gene, clone size. D genes are given only for firm matches. Clone size, where shown, is once, few, many, or a class for clones that have expanded.

DNA: TGTGCCAGCAGTTTCGTCAGGACTGAAGCTTTCTTT
CDR3: CASSFVRTEAFF
D: -
J: TRBJ1-1
V: TRBV28
size: -

DNA: TGTGCCAGCAGTGTCACTAGCGGCACAGATACGCAGTATTTT
CDR3: CASSVTSGTDTQYF
D: TRBD2
J: TRBJ2-3
V: TRBV2
size: -

DNA: TGTGCCAGCAGCTTCCGGACAGGGGGAGATGAGCAGTTCTTC
CDR3: CASSFRTGGDEQFF
D: TRBD1
J: TRBJ2-1
V: TRBV5-4
size: -

DNA: TGTGCCAGCAGCCCGGACAGGGCGAGCTCCTACGAGCAGTACTTC
CDR3: CASSPDRASSYEQYF
D: TRBD1
J: TRBJ2-7
V: TRBV6-5
size: -

DNA: TGTGCCAGCAGCTTAAGTTTGGCGACAGCAAGATACAATGAGCAGTTCTTC
CDR3: CASSLSLATARYNEQFF
D: -
J: TRBJ2-1
V: TRBV7-9
size: -

DNA: TGTGCCACCAGCAGAGGCCAACTAGCGATCCATGAGCAGTTCTTC
CDR3: CATSRGQLAIHEQFF
D: TRBD2
J: TRBJ2-1
V: TRBV15
size: -

DNA: TGTGCCAGCAGTCTCCTTCAGGGAAGGTCTGGAAACACCATATATTTT
CDR3: CASSLLQGRSGNTIYF
D: -
J: TRBJ1-3
V: TRBV6-6
size: -

DNA: TGTGCCAGCAGTGATTATGCGGGTTTAGCAACTAATGAAAAACTGTTTTTT
CDR3: CASSDYAGLATNEKLFF
D: -
J: TRBJ1-4
V: TRBV25-1
size: once

DNA: TGTGCCTGGAGTGTACTCACTGAAGCTTTCTTT
CDR3: CAWSVLTEAFF
D: -
J: TRBJ1-1
V: TRBV30
size: -

DNA: TGTGCCAGCAGCTCGACAGGGGAGATGGTTAATTCACCCCTCCACTTT
CDR3: CASSSTGEMVNSPLHF
D: TRBD1
J: TRBJ1-6
V: TRBV13
size: -

DNA: TGTGCCAGCAGAAACACCCGGGGACTAGCGTTGCAAAGCTCCTACAATGAGCAGTTCTTC
CDR3: CASRNTRGLALQSSYNEQFF
D: TRBD2
J: TRBJ2-1
V: TRBV5-4
size: -

DNA: TGTGCCTGGAGTGTACAAACCAGCACAGATACGCAGTATTTT
CDR3: CAWSVQTSTDTQYF
D: -
J: TRBJ2-3
V: TRBV30
size: -

DNA: TGTGCCAGCAGCTTGGCAGGGGCTGAAGGCTACACCTTC
CDR3: CASSLAGAEGYTF
D: -
J: TRBJ1-2
V: TRBV5-8
size: -

DNA: TGTGCCAGCAGTTACGGGAGGGCTGGAAACACCATATATTTT
CDR3: CASSYGRAGNTIYF
D: -
J: TRBJ1-3
V: TRBV6-5
size: -

DNA: TGTGCCAGCAGTTTGACAACAGCCGGGGAGCTGTTTTTT
CDR3: CASSLTTAGELFF
D: -
J: TRBJ2-2
V: TRBV27
size: -

DNA: TGTGCCAGCAGCCCCCGGACGGACTTGAACACTGAAGCTTTCTTT
CDR3: CASSPRTDLNTEAFF
D: -
J: TRBJ1-1
V: TRBV5-4
size: -

DNA: TGTGCCACCAGTGATCAGCGGGGCTATGGCTACACCTTC
CDR3: CATSDQRGYGYTF
D: -
J: TRBJ1-2
V: TRBV24-1
size: -

DNA: TGTGCCAGCAGTAAAATTTGGAGCTCCTACAATGAGCAGTTCTTC
CDR3: CASSKIWSSYNEQFF
D: -
J: TRBJ2-1
V: TRBV7-9
size: -

DNA: TGTGCCAGCAGCTTAGGACTAGCGGGGAGCTTAAGCTCCTACGAGCAGTACTTC
CDR3: CASSLGLAGSLSSYEQYF
D: TRBD2
J: TRBJ2-7
V: TRBV7-2
size: -

DNA: TGCAGCGTTGTCCCAGGGGCCTACAATGAGCAGTTCTTC
CDR3: CSVVPGAYNEQFF
D: -
J: TRBJ2-1
V: TRBV29-1
size: -

DNA: TGTGCCAGCAGCAAACACAGGGATTACGAGCAGTACTTC
CDR3: CASSKHRDYEQYF
D: -
J: TRBJ2-7
V: TRBV7-3
size: -

DNA: TGTGCCAGCTCACCCCAGGGTGGTGAAAAACTGTTTTTT
CDR3: CASSPQGGEKLFF
D: -
J: TRBJ1-4
V: TRBV18
size: -

DNA: TGTGCCAGCAGGGGGAGGGTAGCTGAGCAGTTCTTC
CDR3: CASRGRVAEQFF
D: TRBD2
J: TRBJ2-1
V: TRBV7-9
size: -

DNA: TGTGCCAGCAGCGTAGTATTAGCGGGGGGTAGCACAGATACGCAGTATTTT
CDR3: CASSVVLAGGSTDTQYF
D: TRBD2
J: TRBJ2-3
V: TRBV9
size: -

DNA: TGTGCCAGCAAACCGGGACTAGCGGGAGGAGTTAGTGAGCAGTTCTTC
CDR3: CASKPGLAGGVSEQFF
D: TRBD2
J: TRBJ2-1
V: TRBV27
size: -

DNA: TGCGCCAGCAGCCAAGATTCGGGGGGTTCAACTTACGAGCAGTACTTC
CDR3: CASSQDSGGSTYEQYF
D: TRBD2
J: TRBJ2-7
V: TRBV4-1
size: once

DNA: TGTGCCAGCAGTCCCGACAGGGGGCTGCAGCCCCAGCATTTT
CDR3: CASSPDRGLQPQHF
D: TRBD1
J: TRBJ1-5
V: TRBV28
size: -

DNA: TGTGCCAGCTCACCTTTAGAGAATCAGCCCCAGCATTTT
CDR3: CASSPLENQPQHF
D: -
J: TRBJ1-5
V: TRBV18
size: -

DNA: TGTGCCAGCAGTGGCGGGTCGGGGGAGACCCAGTACTTC
CDR3: CASSGGSGETQYF
D: -
J: TRBJ2-5
V: TRBV7-2
size: -

DNA: TGTGCCAGCAGTTACGAAGGACAGGGGTTTTATGGCTACACCTTC
CDR3: CASSYEGQGFYGYTF
D: TRBD1
J: TRBJ1-2
V: TRBV6-5
size: -

DNA: TGTGCCAGTAGCCTAACGGGACACTCCTACGAGCAGTACTTC
CDR3: CASSLTGHSYEQYF
D: -
J: TRBJ2-7
V: TRBV19
size: -

DNA: TGCAGTGCTAGTGATACGAGGACTGGTGAAAAACTGTTTTTT
CDR3: CSASDTRTGEKLFF
D: -
J: TRBJ1-4
V: TRBV20-1
size: -

DNA: TGTGCCAGCAGTTATGGGGGACTAGCGGGAGCGAGTTCCGGGGAGCTGTTTTTT
CDR3: CASSYGGLAGASSGELFF
D: TRBD2
J: TRBJ2-2
V: TRBV6-2/TRBV6-3
size: -

DNA: TGTGCCAGCAGCTTAGCGGCAGGGGGCGTATACTATGGCTACACCTTC
CDR3: CASSLAAGGVYYGYTF
D: TRBD1
J: TRBJ1-2
V: TRBV7-2
size: -

DNA: TGTGCCAGCTCACCCCCGGCGCAGGTTGGAAACACCATATATTTT
CDR3: CASSPPAQVGNTIYF
D: -
J: TRBJ1-3
V: TRBV18
size: -

DNA: TGTGCCAGCAGCTTAGCAGGGCAGGGAGGGGGCTACACCTTC
CDR3: CASSLAGQGGGYTF
D: -
J: TRBJ1-2
V: TRBV7-8
size: -

DNA: TGTGCCAGCAGCTACACAGGGGCATGGGCGAACACTGAAGCTTTCTTT
CDR3: CASSYTGAWANTEAFF
D: TRBD1
J: TRBJ1-1
V: TRBV7-9
size: -

DNA: TGTGCCAGCAGCTTACTAGACAGGGGGCGCAGGGCTGAAGCTTTCTTT
CDR3: CASSLLDRGRRAEAFF
D: TRBD1
J: TRBJ1-1
V: TRBV7-8
size: once

DNA: TGTGCCAGCGCAGGGGACCTTTTTACTGAAGCTTTCTTT
CDR3: CASAGDLFTEAFF
D: -
J: TRBJ1-1
V: TRBV7-2
size: once

DNA: TGCAGTGCTAGTGTGTTAGCTTCCATGGGGAGGCAAGAGACCCAGTACTTC
CDR3: CSASVLASMGRQETQYF
D: -
J: TRBJ2-5
V: TRBV20-1
size: -

DNA: TGCGCCAGCAGCTTCGGGACAGTCCTAGAGACCCAGTACTTC
CDR3: CASSFGTVLETQYF
D: TRBD1
J: TRBJ2-5
V: TRBV5-1
size: -

DNA: TGTGCCAGCAGCTTATTGGCGGGGGGATACAATGAGCAGTTCTTC
CDR3: CASSLLAGGYNEQFF
D: TRBD2
J: TRBJ2-1
V: TRBV11-2
size: -

DNA: TGTGCCAGCAGCCTAGCGGGGGGCCTGACGAATGAGCAGTTCTTC
CDR3: CASSLAGGLTNEQFF
D: TRBD2
J: TRBJ2-1
V: TRBV2
size: -

DNA: TGTGCCAGCAGGGACCGGGACAGGAATTACAATGAGCAGTTCTTC
CDR3: CASRDRDRNYNEQFF
D: TRBD1
J: TRBJ2-1
V: TRBV27
size: -